The text below deals with one T cell receptor beta chain. As originally analysed: Reference gene primer amplification yielded estimated nucleated cell counts. The protocol was immunoSEQ multiplex PCR, while the TCRdb copy is restricted to in-frame clones and leaves out a portion. The V and J calls and clone size were taken over from that table, and D and trimming were inferred from the DNA. The data show 150,000 to 200,000 clones, around 80% seen once. Per the germline V gene, CDR1 is SGHVS and CDR2 is FQNEAQ. This CDR3 comprises 17 residues. V gave up 4 bases and J gave up 4 bases, with 20 bases separating them. This specimen belongs to a study of blood T cell repertoires in COVID-19. Across the whole study: Samples came from the United States, Italy and Spain, spanning acute and convalescent COVID-19. Sources were T cells, B-cell-depleted T cells, or PBMCs; the material itself was cDNA or gDNA.

Sequencing used peripheral blood. This receptor was obtained from an elderly woman with acute or convalescent COVID-19. This chain uses TRBV7-8 with TRBJ1-5; tentatively, D is TRBD1 (6 bases). The DNA of the CDR3 is TGTGCCAGCAGCTCCCAGAGGGCAGGGGTAATTAATCAGCCCCAGCATTTT. Its protein product is CASSSQRAGVINQPQHF.